This T cell receptor (beta chain) was identified during a study of regulatory T cells in long-lasting Graves disease (dated by TCRdb to about 2021). Broadly, across the study: To count as having persistent Graves' disease, a patient had to have received antithyroid drug treatment for over 5 years with TSH receptor autoantibodies remaining persistently positive. Persistent Graves' disease patients were compared with newly diagnosed Graves' disease patients by peripheral blood TCR sequencing and RNA sequencing. The study was conducted in China and was registered as a clinical trial. A total of around 33 samples were covered by TCR sequencing, comprising approximately 13 persistent and roughly 20 newly diagnosed Graves' disease patients. Persistent Graves' disease patients in the clinical cohort had taken antithyroid drugs for around 10 years on average.

The time point label corresponds to: persistent/refractory GD, antithyroid drugs over 5 years with positive TRAb. For both TCR sequencing and RNA sequencing, RNA was extracted from PBMCs using TRIzol. The diagnosis of Graves' disease was made according to American Thyroid Association guidelines. Patients for the study were recruited at an endocrinology department in Xi'an, China. Each patient gave around 9 milliliters of peripheral blood, collected in an EDTA anticoagulant tube. Ficoll Paque Plus density gradient separation was used to isolate PBMCs, and no additional T cell sorting was done. An Agilent 2100 Bioanalyzer and agarose gel were used to assess RNA quality, and a NanoDrop 2000 was used to measure RNA concentration. Note on this clonotype: This clone's antigen is unknown. No base quality values were provided; no much bigger clone lies one nucleotide off.

What the authors observed across the whole study: Only the TCR beta chain was sequenced and analyzed. Persistent patients shared more public clonotypes among themselves (around 2,800) than newly diagnosed patients did (approximately 970). Compared with newly diagnosed patients, persistent Graves' disease patients had lower TCR Shannon entropy and fewer highly expanded clones, which suggests clonal expansion. The authors noted that the small sample size was a limitation that may lower accuracy. Because the primary lesion, thyroid tissue, could not be accessed, the study looked at peripheral blood alone.

The method behind the library was multiplex PCR. Sequenced using an Illumina HiSeq 4000. To build TCR beta libraries, CDR3 regions were amplified by Arm-PCR using iRepertoire HTBI primers. PCR products were gel purified before sequencing. The study's own analysis went as follows. Gene usage analysis of CDR3 amino acid clonotypes relied on the roughly 58 TRBV and about 15 TRBJ segments identified across samples. COPE and FqMerger were used to merge filtered high-quality paired reads into contigs. BLAST was used to align contigs to the IMGT TRBV, TRBD and TRBJ reference genes, and CDR3 was defined following IMGT. Highly expanded clones were defined as clonotypes with a frequency above 0.1%. Repertoire diversity was measured by Shannon entropy, and V-J evenness by the Gini coefficient. Public clonotypes were defined as clonotypes shared by more than one individual. TCRdb ran its own pipeline on the public reads, namely fastp trimming at Q25 and MiXCR clone calling, and kept in-frame beta chains. Here each entry gathers all rows of one CDR3 protein and keeps the most common genes and DNA. What appears here as the V and J calls and clone size reflects TCRdb's work, not the paper's. Here the sample has 400,000 or so distinct CDR3 sequences; around 20% occur a single time. The top ten clones comprise roughly 20% of the sample.

The TCR sequence derives from a female donor with Graves disease. Source: peripheral blood mononuclear cells (PBMCs), taken when the disease was refractory, from a patient treated with antithyroid drugs.

Here is the DNA: TGTGCCAGCAGCCCCGTGGGGACCGGGGAGCTGTTTTTT. Translated, this gives CASSPVGTGELFF. The chain joins TRBV6-1 to TRBJ2-2; no D gene can be assigned with confidence. The germline V gene gives CDR1 as MNHNS and CDR2 as SASEGT. Trimming costs V 6 bases and J 5 bases, and their ends lie 10 bases apart. The CDR3 holds 13 amino acids from the cysteine to the phenylalanine. The only DNA kept is the CDR3, 39 bases in frame from the first base.